This entry lists 14 T cell receptor beta chains sequenced from one sample in a study of CD4 T cells in relation to SARS-CoV-2 and coronaviruses (dated by TCRdb to about 2021). Library generation was performed with the immunoSEQ multiplex PCR assay. As stored in TCRdb, this immuneACCESS dataset retains in-frame rearrangements with V and J assigned. A fraction of the clones does not appear; measured against another copy, unresolved V genes explain less than half of the discrepancy, and the remainder lacks a known reason. Across this sample there are 20,000 to 25,000 clones, with under 85% seen only once. 12% of the sample belongs to the ten largest clones. CD4+ T cells from unexposed donors were collected before the COVID-19 pandemic (2011-2018). Following 10 days of culture, the EasySep CD4+ T cell isolation kit was used to isolate CD4+ T cells. Their target antigens are unknown. The sample taken for sequencing was CD4+ T cells from PBMCs, cultured in vitro. The receptors shown here come from a human donor in good health.

This clone came up once. The chain carries TRBV5-1 and TRBJ2-2; TRBD1 might be the D (7 bases). The CDR3 has 15 residues. CDR1 is SGHRS and CDR2 is YFSETQ in the germline V gene. V lost 0 bases and J lost 5, with 11 bases in between. CDR3 amino acids: CASSLAAGGTGELFF. The CDR3, as DNA: TGCGCCAGCAGCTTGGCCGCAGGGGGGACCGGGGAGCTGTTTTTT. Supplemented by reference TRBV5-1 and TRBJ2-2, the full variable domain reads KAGVTQTPRYLIKTRGQQVTLSCSPISGHRSVSWYQQTPGQGLQFLFEYFSETQRNKGNFPGRFSGRQFSNSRSEMNVSTLELGDSALYLCASSLAAGGTGELFFGEGSRLTVL.

This chain links TRBV4-1 with TRBJ2-5; 8 bases line up with TRBD1. Germline V lookup: CDR1 MGHRA, CDR2 YSYEKL. With 3 bases clipped from V and 3 bases from J, the junction kept 3 bases outside the gene matches. The length of the CDR3 is 14 residues. The CDR3 DNA reads as TGCGCCAGCAGCCATCCGGACAGGGAAGAGACCCAGTACTTC. It yields the protein CASSHPDREETQYF.

The chain joins TRBV24-1 to TRBJ1-4; weak D call: TRBD1 (6 bases). Germline-derived CDR1 and CDR2 are KGHDR and SFDVKD. The CDR3 sequence is 13 residues long. The V gene lost 11 bases and the J gene lost 5 bases, with 14 bases spanning the gap. CDR3 protein: CASQGSWNEKLFF. CDR3 bases: TGTGCCAGTCAGGGGAGTTGGAATGAAAAACTGTTTTTT.

V gene TRBV29-1 combines with J gene TRBJ2-3; D gene unclear. Trimming stripped 6 bases from V and 3 bases from J, with 10 bases between. The CDR3 has 12 residues. CDR1 and CDR2 from the germline V gene are SQVTM and ANQGSEA. CDR3 in DNA: TGCAGCGTCACTTCCGGGACAGATACGCAGTATTTT. This translates into CSVTSGTDTQYF.

The chain couples TRBV7-3 to TRBJ2-3; 11 bases are shared with TRBD2. The CDR3 totals 15 residues. CDR1 and CDR2 from the germline V gene are SGHTA and FQGTGA. The ends lost 3 bases at V and 1 base at J; junction bases unmatched: 0. CDR3 amino acids: CASSFSGRGTDTQYF. CDR3 nucleotides: TGTGCCAGCAGCTTTAGCGGGAGGGGCACAGATACGCAGTATTTT. The variable domain in full, completed from reference TRBV7-3 and TRBJ2-3, reads GAGVSQTPSNKVTEKGKYVELRCDPISGHTALYWYRQSLGQGPEFLIYFQGTGAADDSGLPNDRFFAVRPEGSVSTLKIQRTERGDSAVYLCASSFSGRGTDTQYFGPGTRLTVL.

The chain joins TRBV7-9 to TRBJ2-3; D is undetermined. Germline V gives CDR1 SEHNR, CDR2 FQNEAQ (reference sequence). The CDR3 has 13 amino acids. V was clipped by 3 bases and J by 2 bases, with 6 bases between them. The CDR3 coding sequence is TGTGCCAGCAGCTTTGGAGTCACAGATACGCAGTATTTT. It is translated as CASSFGVTDTQYF.

The genes are TRBV18 and TRBJ2-7, with D perhaps matching TRBD1 (6 bases). The CDR3 runs 16 residues. Germline CDR1 reads KGHSH; CDR2 reads LQKENI. Trimming took 2 bases from V and 3 from J, leaving 17 bases between them. The CDR3 loop is CASSPSFRQDGYEQYF. CDR3 nucleotide sequence: TGTGCCAGCTCACCAAGTTTTAGACAGGATGGCTACGAGCAGTACTTC.

This chain links TRBV5-1 with TRBJ1-1, with 7 bases aligning to TRBD1. CDR3 length: 15 amino acids. Trimming removed 3 bases from V and 2 bases from J; junction bases left unmatched: 7. The germline V gene has CDR1 SGHRS and CDR2 YFSETQ. The CDR3 region is CASSSQGVKNTEAFF. The DNA of the CDR3 is TGCGCCAGCAGCTCCCAGGGGGTTAAAAACACTGAAGCTTTCTTT.

The chain joins TRBV2 to TRBJ1-5, with D unresolved. The CDR3 runs to 13 residues. Trimming cost V 5 bases and J 5 bases, with 10 bases left between them. The germline gives CDR1 SNHLY, CDR2 FYNNEI. The chain's CDR3 is CASSFDTYQPQHF. DNA for the CDR3: TGTGCCAGCAGTTTTGACACCTATCAGCCCCAGCATTTT. Full variable domain (outside the CDR3, taken from reference TRBV2 and TRBJ1-5): EPEVTQTPSHQVTQMGQEVILRCVPISNHLYFYWYRQILGQKVEFLVSFYNNEISEKSEIFDDQFSVERPDGSNFTLKIRSTKLEDSAMYFCASSFDTYQPQHFGDGTRLSIL.

There are a few counts of this clone. The chain combines TRBV6-2 or TRBV6-3 with TRBJ1-2; the match to TRBD1 covers 8 bases. CDR3 length: 15 amino acids. With V trimmed by 6 bases and J by 8 bases, 14 bases remained unmatched. The germline gives CDR1 MNHEY, CDR2 SVGEGT. Here the CDR3 reads CASSPTPDRAVGYTF. CDR3 sequence (DNA): TGTGCCAGCAGCCCGACCCCGGACAGGGCCGTAGGCTACACCTTC.

The chain employs TRBV9 and TRBJ1-4; D might be TRBD1 (5 bases). Germline CDR1 is SGDLS and CDR2 is YYNGEE. Trimming removed 3 bases at V and 6 bases at J, with 12 bases between. CDR3 size: 14 residues. CDR3 protein: CASSARVQDEKLFF. The CDR3, as DNA: TGTGCCAGCAGCGCGAGGGTACAGGATGAAAAACTGTTTTTT.

V is TRBV30 and J is TRBJ2-5; D remains ambiguous. Trimming took 4 bases from V and 5 from J, leaving 14 bases between them. Germline V CDR1 and CDR2: GTSNPN, SVGIG (reference sequence). CDR3 size: 13 residues. The CDR3 here is CAWKPGVGETQYF. The CDR3 coding sequence is TGTGCCTGGAAACCTGGAGTGGGGGAGACCCAGTACTTC.

The chain joins TRBV7-8 to TRBJ2-2; D is undetermined. Germline V gene sequence: CDR1 SGHVS, CDR2 FQNEAQ. The CDR3 contains 12 residues. V was cut by 3 bases and J by 7 bases, with 6 bases left in between. CDR3 in amino acids: CASSLNIGELFF. Written as DNA, the CDR3 is TGTGCCAGCAGCTTGAATATCGGGGAGCTGTTTTTT.

This chain connects TRBV5-4 to TRBJ2-1, with no clear D. The V and J ends lost 1 base and 5 bases respectively, with 16 bases between them. This CDR3 is built from 16 residues. Per germline, CDR1 SGHNT and CDR2 YYREEE (reference sequence). The CDR3 here is CASSLKVGSLDNEQFF. The CDR3 DNA follows: TGTGCCAGCAGCTTGAAGGTTGGCAGTTTGGACAATGAGCAGTTCTTC.